The rows below give T cell receptor beta chains drawn from one sample of a study of blood T cell repertoires in COVID-19. Using immunoSEQ multiplex PCR, the repertoire was profiled, and TCRdb retains in-frame clones only, with some absent. The repertoire holds hundreds of thousands of clones, with around 83% as singletons. The sequencing input was peripheral blood. These receptors were taken from a man older than 75 with acute or convalescent COVID-19. Both conserved end residues are trimmed from each CDR3.

J	V	CDR3
TRBJ2-3	TRBV28	ASSWTGTTDTQY
TRBJ1-3	TRBV5-6	ASSLGSSGNTIY
TRBJ1-5	TRBV27	ASSPGTGGNQPQH
TRBJ1-5	TRBV19	ASSILGVGQPQH
TRBJ2-3	TRBV18	ASSPNRDPGSTDTQY
TRBJ2-7	TRBV19	ASSTLYSYSYEQY
TRBJ2-4	TRBV9	ASSVSGGGQNIQY
TRBJ1-6	TRBV12-3/TRBV12-4	ASSLRGGSPLH
TRBJ2-7	TRBV27	ASSHGQPYEQY
TRBJ2-1	TRBV24-1	ATSDPKRTSGRSYNEQF
TRBJ1-6	TRBV4-1	ASSQVGVDPTSPLH
TRBJ1-2	TRBV27	ASSAGVSGYT
TRBJ2-7	TRBV6-5	ASRSGGDEQY
TRBJ2-7	TRBV30	AWSVQGHSYEQY
TRBJ2-5	TRBV2	ASSHRLAGEETQY
TRBJ1-2	TRBV24-1	ATSDKSAGQGANGYT
TRBJ2-1	TRBV9	ASSPLPSGGLRNEQF
TRBJ2-3	TRBV19	ASRSKRQGATDTQY
TRBJ1-6	TRBV18	ASSPRPPRTANSPLH
TRBJ2-3	TRBV6-5	ASSVFSDTQY
TRBJ2-7	TRBV11-2	ASSFGIDEQY
TRBJ2-1	TRBV29-1	SVPWGGSSYNEQF
TRBJ1-1	TRBV4-2	ASSQDRGEAF
TRBJ2-5	TRBV3-1/TRBV3-2	ASSDSGRATGKTQY
TRBJ2-2	TRBV3-1/TRBV3-2	ASSPQGSAGELF
TRBJ1-4	TRBV7-8	ASSPAGWEKLF
TRBJ2-5	TRBV18	ASSPGRAGVETQY
TRBJ2-7	TRBV23-1	AGPGQISYEQY
TRBJ2-5	TRBV2	ASSDAETQY
TRBJ2-7	TRBV11-2	ASSLQEQSYEQY
TRBJ2-3	TRBV11-3	ASSLGQGAGDTQY
TRBJ1-1	TRBV29-1	SVADRLNTEAF
TRBJ2-4	TRBV5-1	ASSLATSGGFDIQY
TRBJ2-3	TRBV18	ASSPPVWTPTDTQY
TRBJ1-5	TRBV24-1	ATSDSGLTGQPQH
TRBJ2-7	TRBV9	ASSASTQGFHEQY
TRBJ2-1	TRBV5-1	ASSLDTPSSYNEQF
TRBJ2-7	TRBV10-3	AISESLGAGAYEQY